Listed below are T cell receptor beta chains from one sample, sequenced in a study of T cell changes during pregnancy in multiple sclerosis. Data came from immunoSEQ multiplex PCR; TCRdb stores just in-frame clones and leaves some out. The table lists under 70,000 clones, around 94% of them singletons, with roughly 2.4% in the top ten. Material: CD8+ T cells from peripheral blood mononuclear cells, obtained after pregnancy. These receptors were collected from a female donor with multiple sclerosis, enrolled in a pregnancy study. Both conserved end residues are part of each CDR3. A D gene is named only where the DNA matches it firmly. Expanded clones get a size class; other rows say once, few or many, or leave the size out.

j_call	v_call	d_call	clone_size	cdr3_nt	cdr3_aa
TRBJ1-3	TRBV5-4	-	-	TGTGCCAGCAGCTTGGCGCCAGGGGTTGGAAACACCATATATTTT	CASSLAPGVGNTIYF
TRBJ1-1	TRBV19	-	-	TGTGCCACGGGGGGGGCGGGCACTGAAGCTTTCTTT	CATGGAGTEAFF
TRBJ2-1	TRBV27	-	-	TGTGCCAGCAGCCTTTCCCTTTTCAGGGTCTATGAGCAGTTCTTC	CASSLSLFRVYEQFF
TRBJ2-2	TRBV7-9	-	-	TGTGCCAGCAGCTTAGTTCCTAGCGAGAACACCGGGGAGCTGTTTTTT	CASSLVPSENTGELFF
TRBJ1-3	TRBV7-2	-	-	TGTGCCAGCAGTTCCGCCGGGGGAAGCTCTGGAAACACCATATATTTT	CASSSAGGSSGNTIYF
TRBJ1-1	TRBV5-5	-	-	TGTGCCAGCAGCTGGGCCAACACTGAAGCTTTCTTT	CASSWANTEAFF
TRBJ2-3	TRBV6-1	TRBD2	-	TGTGCCAGCAGTGAAGCGTTTCTGGGGGGGGCAGATACGCAGTATTTT	CASSEAFLGGADTQYF
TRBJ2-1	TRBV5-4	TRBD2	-	TGTGCCAGCAGCTCCCGGACTAGCGGGTCCTACAATGAGCAGTTCTTC	CASSSRTSGSYNEQFF
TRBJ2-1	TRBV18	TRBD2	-	TGTGCCAGCTCACGGGAGTCCGGGACTAGCGGATACAATGAGCAGTTCTTC	CASSRESGTSGYNEQFF
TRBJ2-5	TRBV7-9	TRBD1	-	TGTGCCAGCAGCCCCAGACAGGGTGAGACCCAGTACTTC	CASSPRQGETQYF
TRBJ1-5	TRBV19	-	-	TGTGCCAGTAGTATTTCAGCGCCCCTGGCCCAGCATTTT	CASSISAPLAQHF
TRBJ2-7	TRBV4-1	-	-	TGCGCCAGCAGCCAAGACCTAGGACTAAACCGGGACGAGCAGTACTTC	CASSQDLGLNRDEQYF
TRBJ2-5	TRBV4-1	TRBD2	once	TGCGCCAGCAGCCAAGCCCTAGCGGGAGGACAAGAGACCCAGTACTTC	CASSQALAGGQETQYF
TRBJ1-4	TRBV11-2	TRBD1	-	TGTGCCAGCAGCTTAACGGGGGACAGTCACGAAAAACTGTTTTTT	CASSLTGDSHEKLFF
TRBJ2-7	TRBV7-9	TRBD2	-	TGTGCCAGCAGCCCCAAGGGAGCGGGCGGGAGATACGAGCAGTACTTC	CASSPKGAGGRYEQYF
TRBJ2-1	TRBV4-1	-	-	TGCGCCAGCAGCCAAGGCCAGGGCCCAAATGAGCAGTTCTTC	CASSQGQGPNEQFF
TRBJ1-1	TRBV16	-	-	TGTGCCAGCAGCCAATCGAGCATGAACACTGAAGCTTTCTTT	CASSQSSMNTEAFF
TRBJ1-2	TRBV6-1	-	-	TGTGCCAGCAGTGAAGCGGGGGGACCTAACTATGGCTACACCTTC	CASSEAGGPNYGYTF
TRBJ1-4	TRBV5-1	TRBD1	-	TGCGCCTCAGCTTGGTGGGGACAGGGGGGTGAAAAACTGTTTTTT	CASAWWGQGGEKLFF
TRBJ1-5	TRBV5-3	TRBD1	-	TGTGCCAGAAGCTCGGGACAGGGGTTGCCCCCGGGCAATCAGCCCCAGCATTTT	CARSSGQGLPPGNQPQHF
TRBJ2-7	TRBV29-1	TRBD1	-	TGCAGCGTTGTAGGGGGGACAGGCTCACCCCTGACGGGGCAGTACTTC	CSVVGGTGSPLTGQYF
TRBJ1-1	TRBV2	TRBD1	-	TGTGCCAGCCAGGGGGAGGAGGGTGACGCTTTCTTT	CASQGEEGDAFF
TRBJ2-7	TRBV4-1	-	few	TGCGCCAGCAGCCAGAACTCGGACAGTTACGAGCAGTACTTC	CASSQNSDSYEQYF
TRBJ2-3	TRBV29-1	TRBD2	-	TGCAGCGTTACCGGGACTAGCGGCACAGATACGCAGTATTTT	CSVTGTSGTDTQYF
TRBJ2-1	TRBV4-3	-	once	TGCGCCAGCAGCCAATTGCCTACGGGAAATGAGCAGTTCTTC	CASSQLPTGNEQFF
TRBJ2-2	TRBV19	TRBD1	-	TGTGCCAGTAGTACGGACAGGGCGAACACCGGGGAGCTGTTTTTT	CASSTDRANTGELFF
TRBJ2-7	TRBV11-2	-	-	TGTGCCAGCAGCTTAGCACAGAGCTACGAGCAGTACTTC	CASSLAQSYEQYF
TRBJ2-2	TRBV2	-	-	TGTGCCAGCACAGGGGAGAACACCGGGGAGCTGTTTTTT	CASTGENTGELFF
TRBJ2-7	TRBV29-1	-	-	TGCAGCGTTGAGGGAGCAAGGGAGGATTCCTACGAGCAGTACTTC	CSVEGAREDSYEQYF
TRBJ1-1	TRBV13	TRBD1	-	TGTGCCAGCAGGCGTCAGGGGGTCCCTGAAGCTTTCTTT	CASRRQGVPEAFF